A selection of T cell receptor beta chains follows, all from one sample in a study of T cell repertoires in cytomegalovirus infection. One entry per CDR3 protein, called by TCRdb with MiXCR from the reads. The table includes just under 300,000 distinct CDR3 sequences, about 9.1% detected once. The sequenced sample was PBMCs. These receptors originate from a human donor in good health (CMV status not recorded). Some clones in this sample may be carry-over from other donors' samples. The CDR3 runs from the conserved cysteine through the conserved F or W. D genes are given only for firm matches. Size is stated for part of the rows, as once, few or many counts, or as a class when the clone is expanded.

clone_size d_call j_call v_call cdr3_nt cdr3_aa
many TRBD1 TRBJ2-7 TRBV11-3 TGTGCCAGCAGCTTGGGGGGGACAGGGTTCCACGAGCAGTACTTC CASSLGGTGFHEQYF
many NA TRBJ2-7 TRBV5-1 TGCGCCAGCAGCTTGGTTCTGGGACCCTACGAGCAGTACTTC CASSLVLGPYEQYF
many NA TRBJ2-2 TRBV10-3 TGTGCCATCACTTGGGACTCCCACACCGGGGAGCTGTTTTTT CAITWDSHTGELFF
many TRBD1 TRBJ1-2 TRBV7-2 TGTGCCAGCAGTCTATCGGGACAGGGGACGAGAAATGGCTACACCTTC CASSLSGQGTRNGYTF
few NA TRBJ1-2 TRBV10-3 TGTGCCATCAGTGAGGGGGAGCTTAGCTATGGCTACACCTTC CAISEGELSYGYTF
NA NA TRBJ2-5 TRBV29-1 TGCAGCGTTGAAAGTTCGTCACTGAGCCAAGAGACCCAGTACTTC CSVESSSLSQETQYF
few TRBD1 TRBJ1-2 TRBV20-1 TGCAGTGCTAGAACCCCGGGGGGACAGGGAGACGGCTACACCTTC CSARTPGGQGDGYTF
few NA TRBJ1-2 TRBV3-1 TGTGCCAGCAGCTCGGACGGATACTATGGCTACACCTTC CASSSDGYYGYTF
NA NA TRBJ1-3 TRBV20-1 TGCAGTGCTACTCTACGAAGCTCTGGAAACACCATATATTTT CSATLRSSGNTIYF
many NA TRBJ1-6 TRBV4-1 TGCGCCAGCAGCTTGGCCGGGACAAAAGGTTCACCCCTCCACTTT CASSLAGTKGSPLHF
NA TRBD2 TRBJ2-2 TRBV29-1 TGCAGCGTTGAAGTTCGGGGGGAAAAATCCGGGGAGCTGTTTTTT CSVEVRGEKSGELFF
few NA TRBJ1-2 TRBV6-2/TRBV6-3 TGTGCCAGCAGTTACTCTACTGAGGGACCAGCTTATGGCTACACCTTC CASSYSTEGPAYGYTF
many TRBD2 TRBJ2-5 TRBV7-2 TGTGCCAGCAGCCCCGGGGGAGGGATGAGATCGGTAGAGACCCAGTACTTC CASSPGGGMRSVETQYF
many NA TRBJ1-2 TRBV28 TGTGCCAGCAGCCGTCGTAGGGGGGACTATGGCTACACCTTC CASSRRRGDYGYTF
many TRBD1 TRBJ2-1 TRBV28 TGTGCCAGCAGTCGACAGGGGGGAGGAAATGAGCAGTTCTTC CASSRQGGGNEQFF
few NA TRBJ2-2 TRBV28 TGTGCCAGTTCCGGGCCCCAGAACACCGGGGAGCTGTTTTTT CASSGPQNTGELFF
NA NA TRBJ2-3 TRBV5-5 TGTGCCAGCAGCTTTACAGGGAGGACTAGCACAGATACGCAGTATTTT CASSFTGRTSTDTQYF
many NA TRBJ2-5 TRBV20-1 TGCAGTGCTAGAGATGTTGGAGGTTTAAAGACCCAGTACTTC CSARDVGGLKTQYF
many NA TRBJ2-2 TRBV19 TGTGCCAGTAGTATACCGGGACACTTCAACACCGGGGAGCTGTTTTTT CASSIPGHFNTGELFF
many TRBD2 TRBJ2-3 TRBV6-6 TGTGCCAGCCGATCAACTAGCGGGGGGGGGCTAGATACGCAGTATTTT CASRSTSGGGLDTQYF
many TRBD1 TRBJ1-1 TRBV12-5 TGTGCTAGTGGGACAGGGGGCTTGGGGACTGAAGCTTTCTTT CASGTGGLGTEAFF
many NA TRBJ2-1 TRBV10-3 TGTGCCATCACCCCTGTGCTTGGTAGTAACCTCTTAGGCAATGAGCAGTTCTTC CAITPVLGSNLLGNEQFF
many NA TRBJ1-1 TRBV25-1 TGTGCCAGCACCTCCCGGGGGGGAGAAGCTTTCTTT CASTSRGGEAFF
NA NA TRBJ1-2 TRBV29-1 TGCAGCGTTGAAGGGCGGCGGAGTCGGGATGGCTACACCTTC CSVEGRRSRDGYTF
many TRBD1 TRBJ1-2 TRBV7-9 TGTGCCAGCAGCGTAGCGGGACAGCTCTATGGCTACACCTTC CASSVAGQLYGYTF
few NA TRBJ2-1 TRBV10-3 TGTGCCATCAGTGGGGCGGTTGAGCAGTTCTTC CAISGAVEQFF
many NA TRBJ1-1 TRBV7-2 TGTGCCAGCAGCTTAGATTCGGTAACTGAAGCTTTCTTT CASSLDSVTEAFF
many NA TRBJ2-5 TRBV12-5 TGTGCTAGTGGCGGAGGGATCCAAGAGACCCAGTACTTC CASGGGIQETQYF
few NA TRBJ2-3 TRBV7-2 TGTGCCAGCAGCTTAGGTGCCTCAGGGGATACGCAGTATTTT CASSLGASGDTQYF
many TRBD2 TRBJ2-7 TRBV12-3/TRBV12-4 TGTGCCAGCAGTTTGGCGGGGGGCTACGAGCAGTACTTC CASSLAGGYEQYF
few NA TRBJ1-5 TRBV5-5 TGTGCCAGCAGCTTTACTGGGGCGAGCAATCAGCCCCAGCATTTT CASSFTGASNQPQHF
many NA TRBJ1-2 TRBV19 TGTGCCAGTAGTACTGGGGTAGCTAACTATGGCTACACCTTC CASSTGVANYGYTF
few NA TRBJ2-1 TRBV29-1 TGCAGCGTTGACGTGGACAGATACAATGAGCAGTTCTTC CSVDVDRYNEQFF
many TRBD2 TRBJ2-3 TRBV28 TGTGCCAGCAGTTTGAGGCGGGGGGGCGGCACAGATACGCAGTATTTT CASSLRRGGGTDTQYF
many NA TRBJ2-1 TRBV7-9 TGTGCCAGCAGCAATTCCGACCAGAAGGAACGCAATGAGCAGTTCTTC CASSNSDQKERNEQFF
many NA TRBJ1-1 TRBV28 TGTGCCAGCAGCTCAGTAAGGGAAGCTTTCTTT CASSSVREAFF
many NA TRBJ2-3 TRBV6-2/TRBV6-3 TGTGCCAGCAGGGACGGAAGGCTTACAGATACGCAGTATTTT CASRDGRLTDTQYF
many TRBD1 TRBJ2-5 TRBV7-2 TGTGCCAGCAGCGGGACAGTCCAAGAGACCCAGTACTTC CASSGTVQETQYF
many NA TRBJ1-1 TRBV7-2 TGTGCCAGCAGCTTAGGGGGAAAAACTGAAGCTTTCTTT CASSLGGKTEAFF
many NA TRBJ1-1 TRBV15 TGTGCCACCAGCAGACGACAGCGTAACACTGAAGCTTTCTTT CATSRRQRNTEAFF
few TRBD1 TRBJ2-1 TRBV2 TGTGCCACGTGGACAGGGAGCTCCTACAATGAGCAGTTCTTC CATWTGSSYNEQFF
NA NA TRBJ1-2 TRBV29-1 TGCAGCGTCGTCATAGACCTGACGGGTGGCTACACCTTC CSVVIDLTGGYTF
few TRBD1 TRBJ1-2 TRBV4-2 TGTGCCAGCAGCCAAGTCCATACGGACAGGAAAGATGGCTACACCTTC CASSQVHTDRKDGYTF
many NA TRBJ1-1 TRBV7-2 TGTGCCAGCAGCTTAGTGGGACCCGGTGGGGCTTTCTTT CASSLVGPGGAFF
many NA TRBJ1-6 TRBV28 TGTGCCAGCAGTTTGGTGGGGGGCGCGAGGGTATATAATTCACCCCTCCACTTT CASSLVGGARVYNSPLHF
many TRBD2 TRBJ2-5 TRBV28 TGTGCCAGCAGTTACGGGCTAGCGGGGAGCCAAGAGACCCAGTACTTC CASSYGLAGSQETQYF
many NA TRBJ1-2 TRBV7-2 TGTGCCAGCAGCCCCACCGGGACCCACTATGGCTACACCTTC CASSPTGTHYGYTF
NA NA TRBJ2-1 TRBV5-4 TGTGCCAGCAGCTTGTTCCAAGGCAATGAGCAGTTCTTC CASSLFQGNEQFF
many TRBD1 TRBJ1-3 TRBV28 TGTGCCAGCAGTTCGGGACAGGGCCCAAACACCATATATTTT CASSSGQGPNTIYF
many TRBD2 TRBJ2-1 TRBV20-1 TGCAGTGCTAGAGATTCGAGGACTAGCGGGGGCCCTGACTTCTACAATGAGCAGTTCTTC CSARDSRTSGGPDFYNEQFF
many TRBD1 TRBJ1-2 TRBV15 TGTGCCACCAGCGAGGACAGGGAATATGGCTACACCTTC CATSEDREYGYTF
NA TRBD2 TRBJ2-1 TRBV20-1 TGCAGTGCGGTGACTAGCGGGGGGCGCTCCTACAATGAGCAGTTCTTC CSAVTSGGRSYNEQFF
many NA TRBJ1-1 TRBV6-1 TGTGCCAGCAGTGAACCCCTATTAACGGCTTTCTTT CASSEPLLTAFF